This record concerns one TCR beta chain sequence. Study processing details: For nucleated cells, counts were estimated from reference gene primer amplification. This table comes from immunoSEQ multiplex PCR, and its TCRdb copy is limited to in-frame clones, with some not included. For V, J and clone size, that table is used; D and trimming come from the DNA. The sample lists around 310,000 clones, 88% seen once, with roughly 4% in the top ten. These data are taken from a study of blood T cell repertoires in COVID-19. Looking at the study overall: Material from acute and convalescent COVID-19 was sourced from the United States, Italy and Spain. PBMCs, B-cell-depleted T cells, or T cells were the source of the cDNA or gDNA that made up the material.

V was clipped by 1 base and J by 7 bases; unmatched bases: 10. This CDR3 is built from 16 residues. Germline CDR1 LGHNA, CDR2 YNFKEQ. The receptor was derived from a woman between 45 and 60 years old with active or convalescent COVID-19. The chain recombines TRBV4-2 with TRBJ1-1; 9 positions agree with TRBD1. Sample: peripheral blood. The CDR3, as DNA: TGTGCCAGCAGCCAAGGACAAGGGACAGGGAGTTATGAAGCTTTCTTT. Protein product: CASSQGQGTGSYEAFF.